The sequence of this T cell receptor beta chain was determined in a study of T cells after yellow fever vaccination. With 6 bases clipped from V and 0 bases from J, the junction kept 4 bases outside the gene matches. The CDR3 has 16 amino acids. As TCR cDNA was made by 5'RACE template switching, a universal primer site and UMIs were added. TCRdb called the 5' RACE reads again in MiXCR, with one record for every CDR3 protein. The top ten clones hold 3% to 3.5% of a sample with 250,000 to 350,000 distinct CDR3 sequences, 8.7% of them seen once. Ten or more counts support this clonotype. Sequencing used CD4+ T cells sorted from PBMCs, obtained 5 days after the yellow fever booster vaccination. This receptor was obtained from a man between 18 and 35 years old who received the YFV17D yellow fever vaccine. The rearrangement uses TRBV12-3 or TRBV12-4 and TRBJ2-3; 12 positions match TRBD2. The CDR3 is CASSQGTSGSTDTQYF. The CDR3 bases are TGTGCCAGCAGCCAAGGGACTAGCGGGAGCACAGATACGCAGTATTTT.